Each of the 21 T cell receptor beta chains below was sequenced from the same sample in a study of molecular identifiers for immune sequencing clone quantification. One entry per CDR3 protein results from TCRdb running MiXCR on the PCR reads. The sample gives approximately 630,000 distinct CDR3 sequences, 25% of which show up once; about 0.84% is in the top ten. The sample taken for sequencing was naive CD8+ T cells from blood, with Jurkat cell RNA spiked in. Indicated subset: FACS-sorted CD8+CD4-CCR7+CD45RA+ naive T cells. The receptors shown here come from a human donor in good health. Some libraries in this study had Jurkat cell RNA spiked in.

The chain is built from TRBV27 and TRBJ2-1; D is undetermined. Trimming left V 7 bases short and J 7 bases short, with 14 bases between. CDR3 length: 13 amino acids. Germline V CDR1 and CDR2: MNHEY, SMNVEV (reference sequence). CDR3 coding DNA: TGTGCCAGCACCGGATCAGGTCGGAATGAGCAGTTCTTC. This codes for CASTGSGRNEQFF.

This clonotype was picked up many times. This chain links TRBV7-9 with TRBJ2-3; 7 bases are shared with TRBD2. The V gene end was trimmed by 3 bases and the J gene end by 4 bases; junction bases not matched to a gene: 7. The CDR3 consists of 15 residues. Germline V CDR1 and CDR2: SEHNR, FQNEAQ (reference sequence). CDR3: CASSFLAESSDTQYF. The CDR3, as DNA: TGTGCCAGCAGCTTTCTAGCGGAAAGTTCAGATACGCAGTATTTT. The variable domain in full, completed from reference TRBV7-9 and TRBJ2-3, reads DTGVSQNPRHKITKRGQNVTFRCDPISEHNRLYWYRQTLGQGPEFLTYFQNEAQLEKSRLLSDRFSAERPKGSFSTLEIQRTEQGDSAMYLCASSFLAESSDTQYFGPGTRLTVL.

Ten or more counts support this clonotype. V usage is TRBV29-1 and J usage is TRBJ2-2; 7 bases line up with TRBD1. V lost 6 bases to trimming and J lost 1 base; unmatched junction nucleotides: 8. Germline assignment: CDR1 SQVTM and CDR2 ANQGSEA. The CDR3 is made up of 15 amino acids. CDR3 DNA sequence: TGCAGCGTGATCCGACAGGGTATGAACACCGGGGAGCTGTTTTTT. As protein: CSVIRQGMNTGELFF.

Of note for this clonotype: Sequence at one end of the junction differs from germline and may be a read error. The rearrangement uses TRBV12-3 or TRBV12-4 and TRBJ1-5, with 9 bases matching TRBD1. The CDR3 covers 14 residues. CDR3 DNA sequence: TGTGCCAGCGGTTTAGCGGGACAGGGACAGCCCCAGCATTTT. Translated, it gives CASGLAGQGQPQHF.

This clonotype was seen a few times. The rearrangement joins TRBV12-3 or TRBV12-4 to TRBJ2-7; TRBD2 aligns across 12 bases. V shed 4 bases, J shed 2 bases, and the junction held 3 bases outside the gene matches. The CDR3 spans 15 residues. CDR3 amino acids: CASSSRLAGAYEQYF. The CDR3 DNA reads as TGTGCCAGCAGTTCCAGACTAGCGGGAGCCTACGAGCAGTACTTC.

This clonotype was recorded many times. CDR3 sequence (DNA): TGTGCCAGCAGCCAAGTTTACGGACAGGGGCCTTTAACGCAGTATTTT. It codes for CASSQVYGQGPLTQYF. The rearrangement links TRBV14 to TRBJ2-3, with 9 bases lining up with TRBD1. With 1 base clipped from V and 9 bases from J, the junction kept 11 bases outside the gene matches. CDR3 length: 16 residues. Germline CDR1 SGHDN, CDR2 FVKESK.

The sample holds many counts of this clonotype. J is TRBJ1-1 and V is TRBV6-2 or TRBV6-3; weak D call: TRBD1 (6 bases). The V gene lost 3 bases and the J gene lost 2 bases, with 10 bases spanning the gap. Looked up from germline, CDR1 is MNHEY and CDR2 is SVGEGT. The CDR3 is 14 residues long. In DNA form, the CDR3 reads TGTGCCAGCAGTTATTCAGGGGCAAACACTGAAGCTTTCTTT. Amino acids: CASSYSGANTEAFF.

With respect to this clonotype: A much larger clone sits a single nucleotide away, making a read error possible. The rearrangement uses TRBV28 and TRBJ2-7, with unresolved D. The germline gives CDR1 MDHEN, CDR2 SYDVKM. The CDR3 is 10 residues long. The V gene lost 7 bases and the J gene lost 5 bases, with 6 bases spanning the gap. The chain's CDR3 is CASMRNEQYF. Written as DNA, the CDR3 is TGTGCCAGCATGAGGAACGAGCAGTACTTC.

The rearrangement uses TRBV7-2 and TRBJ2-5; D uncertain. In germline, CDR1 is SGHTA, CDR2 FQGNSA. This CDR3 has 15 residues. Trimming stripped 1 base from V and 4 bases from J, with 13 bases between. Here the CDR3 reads CASSLVQGWRETQYF. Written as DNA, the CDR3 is TGTGCCAGCAGCTTAGTACAAGGGTGGCGAGAGACCCAGTACTTC.

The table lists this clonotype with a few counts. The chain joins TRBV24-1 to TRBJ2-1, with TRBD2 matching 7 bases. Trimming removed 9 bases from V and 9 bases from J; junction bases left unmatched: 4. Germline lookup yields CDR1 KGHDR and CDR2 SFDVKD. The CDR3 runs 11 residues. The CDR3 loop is CATGWGGEQFF. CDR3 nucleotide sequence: TGTGCCACCGGGTGGGGGGGTGAGCAGTTCTTC.

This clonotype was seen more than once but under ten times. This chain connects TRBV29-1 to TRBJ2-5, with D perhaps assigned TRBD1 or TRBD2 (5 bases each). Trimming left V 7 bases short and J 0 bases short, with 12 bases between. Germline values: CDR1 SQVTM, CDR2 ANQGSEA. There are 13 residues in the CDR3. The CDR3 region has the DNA TGCAGCGCCCGGGGACGGAACCAAGAGACCCAGTACTTC. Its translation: CSARGRNQETQYF.

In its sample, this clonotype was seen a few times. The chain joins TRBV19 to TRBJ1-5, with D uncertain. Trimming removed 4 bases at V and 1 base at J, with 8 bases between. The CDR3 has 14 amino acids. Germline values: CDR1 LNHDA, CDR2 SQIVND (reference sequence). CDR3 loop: CASSTDGSNQPQHF. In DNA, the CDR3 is TGTGCCAGTAGTACCGACGGAAGCAATCAGCCCCAGCATTTT.

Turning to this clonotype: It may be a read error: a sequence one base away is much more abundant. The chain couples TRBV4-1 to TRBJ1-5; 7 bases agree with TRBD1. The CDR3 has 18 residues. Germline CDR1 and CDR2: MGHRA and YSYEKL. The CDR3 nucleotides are TGCGCCAGCAGCGAACGACAGGGCGGATGGTATAGCAATCAGCCCCTGCATTTT. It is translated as CASSERQGGWYSNQPLHF.

DNA for the CDR3: TGCGCCAGCAGTTTATCAGCAACCGGGACAGGGCCCTACGAGCAGTACTTC. This sequence encodes CASSLSATGTGPYEQYF. V usage is TRBV4-3 and J usage is TRBJ2-7; 9 bases agree with TRBD1. Germline V gene data show CDR1 as LGHNA and CDR2 as YSLEER. The CDR3 sequence is 17 residues long. V shed 6 bases, J shed 2 bases, and the junction held 14 bases outside the gene matches.

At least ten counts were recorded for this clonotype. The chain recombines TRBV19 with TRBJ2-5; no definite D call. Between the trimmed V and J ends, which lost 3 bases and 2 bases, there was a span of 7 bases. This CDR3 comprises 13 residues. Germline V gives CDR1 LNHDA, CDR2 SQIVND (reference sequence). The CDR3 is CASSMDWQETQYF. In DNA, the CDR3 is TGTGCCAGTAGTATGGATTGGCAAGAGACCCAGTACTTC.

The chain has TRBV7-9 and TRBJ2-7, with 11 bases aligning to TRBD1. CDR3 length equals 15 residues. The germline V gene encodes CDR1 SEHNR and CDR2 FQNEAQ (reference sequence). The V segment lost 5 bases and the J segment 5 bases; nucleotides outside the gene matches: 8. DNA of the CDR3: TGTGCCAGCAGCACCCCGGACAGGGGGCCCCACGAGCAGTACTTC. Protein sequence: CASSTPDRGPHEQYF.

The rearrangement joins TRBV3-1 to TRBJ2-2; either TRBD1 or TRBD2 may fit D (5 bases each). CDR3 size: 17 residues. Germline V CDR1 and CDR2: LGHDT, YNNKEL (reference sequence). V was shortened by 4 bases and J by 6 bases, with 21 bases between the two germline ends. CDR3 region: CASSPDRGVAGPGELFF. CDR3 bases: TGTGCCAGCAGCCCGGATCGAGGGGTCGCCGGCCCCGGGGAGCTGTTTTTT.

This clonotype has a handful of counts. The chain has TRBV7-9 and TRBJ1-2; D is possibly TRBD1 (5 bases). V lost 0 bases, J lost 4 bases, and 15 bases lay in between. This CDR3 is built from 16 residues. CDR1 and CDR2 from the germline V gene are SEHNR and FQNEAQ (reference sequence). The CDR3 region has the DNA TGTGCCAGCAGCTTAGCCTCCGGGACGGATCCCTATGGCTACACCTTC. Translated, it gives CASSLASGTDPYGYTF.

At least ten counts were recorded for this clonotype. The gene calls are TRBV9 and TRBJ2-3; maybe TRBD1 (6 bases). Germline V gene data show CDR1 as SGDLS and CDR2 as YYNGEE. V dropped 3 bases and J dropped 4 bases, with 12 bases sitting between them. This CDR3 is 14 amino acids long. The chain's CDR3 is CASSEGRGADTQYF. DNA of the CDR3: TGTGCCAGCAGCGAGGGCAGGGGAGCAGATACGCAGTATTTT.

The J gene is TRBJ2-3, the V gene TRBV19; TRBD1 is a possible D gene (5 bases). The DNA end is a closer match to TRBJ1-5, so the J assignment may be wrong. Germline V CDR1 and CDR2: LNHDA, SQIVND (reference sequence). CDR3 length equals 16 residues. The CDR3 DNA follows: TGTGCCAGTAGTACAGGGACCACGAAAAGCGGGGATACGCAGCATTTT. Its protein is CASSTGTTKSGDTQHF.

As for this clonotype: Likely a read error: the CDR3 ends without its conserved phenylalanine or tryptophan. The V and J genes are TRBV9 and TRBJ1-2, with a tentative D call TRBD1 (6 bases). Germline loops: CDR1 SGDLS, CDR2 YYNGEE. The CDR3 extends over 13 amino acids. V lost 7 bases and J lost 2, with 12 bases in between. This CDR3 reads CASGDGGNYGYTL. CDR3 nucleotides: TGTGCCAGCGGTGACGGGGGCAACTATGGCTACACCTTA.